This entry is about one TCR beta chain. The data originate from a study of cytomegalovirus exposure and HLA in healthy donors. The CDR3 has 15 residues. Germline V gene data show CDR1 as SGHAT and CDR2 as FQNNGV. V was pared by 5 bases and J by 8 bases, with 5 bases of the junction left unmatched. Amplification used 60 Vbeta primers and 13 Jbeta primers. Assay used: immunoSEQ multiplex PCR; TCRdb lists only in-frame clones, some missing. The sample yields more than 100,000 clones, roughly 60% seen once. The sample comprised PBMCs. The gene calls are TRBV11-2 and TRBJ2-1; TRBD2 matches 14 bases. The clonotype was recovered from a man aged 35-49 years in good health and CMV-seropositive. The CDR3 loop reads CASSQTSGGAYEQFF. CDR3 DNA sequence: TGTGCCAGCAGCCAGACTAGCGGGGGGGCCTATGAGCAGTTCTTC.